The 23 T cell receptor beta chains below all came from one sample that was sequenced in a study of blood T cell repertoires in COVID-19. Some clones are missing from TCRdb's copy, which holds only in-frame ones; the method was immunoSEQ multiplex PCR. Of 200,000 to 250,000 clones detected, 65% to 90% appear once; the ten largest clones hold approximately 4.9%. The sample taken for sequencing was peripheral blood. These receptors all stem from a woman aged 80 or older with active or convalescent COVID-19.

The J gene is TRBJ1-4, the V gene TRBV5-8; 7 positions match TRBD1. Germline CDR1 reads SGHTS; CDR2 reads YDEGEE. There are 14 residues in the CDR3. The ends lost 0 bases at V and 8 bases at J; junction bases unmatched: 4. CDR3 nucleotides: TGTGCCAGCAGCTTGGCAGGGGGGAGAGAAAAACTGTTTTTT. Its translation: CASSLAGGREKLFF.

The chain uses TRBV6-2 or TRBV6-3 and TRBJ1-1, with D maybe TRBD1 (6 bases). The germline V and J ends were trimmed by 2 bases and 0 bases, with 13 bases remaining between them. In germline, CDR1 is MNHEY, CDR2 SVGEGT. This CDR3 is built from 16 residues. Here the CDR3 DNA reads TGTGCCAGCAGTTACCCCCTGACAGGACTGAACACTGAAGCTTTCTTT. Translation: CASSYPLTGLNTEAFF.

The chain links TRBV2 to TRBJ1-1; 12 bases align to TRBD1. Germline V gene sequence: CDR1 SNHLY, CDR2 FYNNEI. There are 12 residues in the CDR3. V trimming: 4 bases; J trimming: 10 bases; junction bases outside the gene matches: 1. CDR3 bases: TGTGCCAGCAGTGGGGACAGGGGGCTAGCTTTCTTT. Translated, it gives CASSGDRGLAFF.

This clone is a singleton in its sample. In DNA, the CDR3 is TGTGCCAGCACCCGGGACAGCTCTGGAAACACCATATATTTT. Encoded protein: CASTRDSSGNTIYF. The chain carries TRBV7-9 and TRBJ1-3, with 7 nucleotides matching TRBD1. This CDR3 contains 14 residues. Germline V gives CDR1 SEHNR, CDR2 FQNEAQ (reference sequence). Losses at the gene ends were 7 bases for V and 0 bases for J; bases not matched to a gene: 3.

The V and J genes are TRBV28 and TRBJ2-3; possible D gene TRBD2, 6 bases. The V and J ends lost 4 bases and 6 bases respectively, with 17 bases between them. CDR3 length: 15 residues. Germline values: CDR1 MDHEN, CDR2 SYDVKM. CDR3 loop: CASSSVAGGRDTQYF. The DNA for the CDR3 is TGTGCCAGCAGTTCCGTAGCCGGAGGGAGGGATACGCAGTATTTT.

The rearrangement uses TRBV6-5 and TRBJ1-6; D perhaps matches TRBD1 (6 bases). The CDR3 covers 14 residues. The V and J ends lost 3 bases and 8 bases respectively, with 11 bases between them. The germline V gene has CDR1 MNHEY and CDR2 SVGAGI. The DNA of the CDR3 is TGTGCCAGCAGTTATGGGGGCGGCGATTCACCCCTCCACTTT. The encoded protein is CASSYGGGDSPLHF.

The chain carries TRBV5-1 and TRBJ2-3, with 14 bases identical to TRBD2. From germline, CDR1 is SGHRS and CDR2 YFSETQ. Trimming took 0 bases from V and 1 from J; bases not matched to a gene: 4. This CDR3 region has 18 residues. Here the CDR3 reads CASSLAVGLAGGTDTQYF. The DNA for the CDR3 is TGCGCCAGCAGCTTGGCCGTGGGACTAGCGGGAGGCACAGATACGCAGTATTTT.

The chain is built from TRBV19 and TRBJ2-7, with D possibly TRBD1 on 6 matching bases. Germline-derived CDR1 and CDR2 are LNHDA and SQIVND (reference sequence). This CDR3 comprises 12 residues. The V and J ends lost 9 bases and 1 base respectively, with 10 bases between them. This chain's CDR3 is CASQDSSYEQYF. The CDR3 DNA reads TGTGCCAGCCAGGACAGTTCCTACGAGCAGTACTTC.

CDR3 in DNA: TGCAGCGTCGCGGACAGCTCTGGAAACACCATATATTTT. Translation gives CSVADSSGNTIYF. The chain is built from TRBV29-1 and TRBJ1-3; D is perhaps TRBD1 (6 bases). Germline-derived CDR1 and CDR2 are SQVTM and ANQGSEA. V lost 6 bases to trimming and J lost 0 bases, with 9 bases between them. The CDR3 covers 13 residues.

The gene calls are TRBV6-6 and TRBJ1-5, with a tentative D call TRBD1 (6 bases). The CDR3 covers 15 residues. Trimming took off 6 bases at V and 5 bases at J, with 17 bases between the two ends. Looked up from germline, CDR1 is MNHNY and CDR2 is SVGAGI (reference sequence). CDR3 sequence reads: CASSSNWEGDQPQHF. The CDR3 region has the DNA TGTGCCAGCAGCTCGAACTGGGAGGGGGATCAGCCCCAGCATTTT.

The CDR3 bases are TGTGCCAGTAGTAGCCGGACACAGGCCCCCTACAATGAGCAGTTCTTC. It is translated as CASSSRTQAPYNEQFF. V is TRBV19 and J is TRBJ2-1; the D gene is possibly TRBD1 (5 bases). Germline loops: CDR1 LNHDA, CDR2 SQIVND (reference sequence). This CDR3 contains 16 residues. The V gene lost 4 bases and the J gene lost 2 bases, with 15 bases spanning the gap.

This chain joins TRBV6-5 and TRBJ1-2, with D maybe TRBD1 (6 bases). CDR1 and CDR2 from the germline V gene are MNHEY and SVGAGI. This CDR3 contains 14 residues. With 6 bases removed from V and 5 bases from J, the gap between germline ends came to 16 bases. CDR3 sequence (DNA): TGTGCCAGCAGCCTAACATACAGGGTTTATGGCTACACCTTC. This sequence encodes CASSLTYRVYGYTF.

This chain joins TRBV11-3 and TRBJ2-5; 10 bases map to TRBD1. V was pared by 5 bases and J by 4 bases, with 1 base of the junction left unmatched. The CDR3 totals 13 residues. In germline, CDR1 is SGHNT, CDR2 YENEEA. The CDR3: CASSRDRGETQYF. The CDR3 DNA reads as TGTGCCAGCAGCCGGGACAGGGGAGAGACCCAGTACTTC.

This chain connects TRBV6-5 to TRBJ2-7; 7 positions agree with TRBD1. Germline V gives CDR1 MNHEY, CDR2 SVGAGI. V lost 6 bases and J lost 1; bases outside the gene matches: 3. CDR3 size: 13 residues. The CDR3 region is CASSRDRSYEQYF. The CDR3, as DNA: TGTGCCAGCAGCCGGGACAGATCCTACGAGCAGTACTTC.

This clone has just one count. The rearrangement uses TRBV29-1 and TRBJ2-7; a possible D gene is TRBD2 (5 bases). The CDR3 is 17 amino acids. Germline assignment: CDR1 SQVTM and CDR2 ANQGSEA. V was cut by 4 bases and J by 6 bases, with 28 bases left in between. The CDR3 region has the DNA TGCAGCGTTGCAACATCGAGCCTAGGACGCGGGTCGGGCGAGCAGTACTTC. This encodes CSVATSSLGRGSGEQYF.

This chain links TRBV2 with TRBJ2-2; tentatively, D is TRBD1 (5 bases). CDR3 length: 14 amino acids. V was cut by 6 bases and J by 3 bases, with 11 bases left in between. CDR1 SNHLY and CDR2 FYNNEI come from the germline V gene. The CDR3 DNA is TGTGCCAGCAGGGGGCCCGCAGACACCGGGGAGCTGTTTTTT. Its protein is CASRGPADTGELFF.

In its sample, this clone was seen once. This same CDR3 is encoded by further DNA sequences in the sample. The rearrangement joins TRBV5-1 to TRBJ2-2; D might be TRBD1 (5 bases). V was trimmed by 3 bases and J by 1 base, leaving 7 bases between them. Per germline, CDR1 SGHRS and CDR2 YFSETQ. The CDR3 is 14 amino acids. This chain's CDR3 is CASSSGQNTGELFF. In nucleotides, the CDR3 is TGCGCCAGCAGCTCTGGACAGAACACCGGGGAGCTGTTTTTT.

The CDR3 sequence: CASSYGGRVETQYF. As DNA, the CDR3 is TGTGCCAGCAGTTACGGCGGGAGGGTAGAGACCCAGTACTTC. This rearrangement joins TRBV6-2 or TRBV6-3 to TRBJ2-5, with 9 bases that match TRBD2. There are 14 residues in the CDR3. The trim removed 2 bases at V and 4 bases at J, leaving 2 bases unmatched. The germline gives CDR1 MNHEY, CDR2 SVGEGT.

The V and J genes are TRBV5-1 and TRBJ2-2; 7 bases fit TRBD1. CDR1 SGHRS and CDR2 YFSETQ come from the germline V gene. The CDR3 sequence is 17 residues long. The trim removed 0 bases at V and 6 bases at J, leaving 11 bases unmatched. CDR3 sequence: CASSLGQGKSSAGELFF. The CDR3 region has the DNA TGCGCCAGCAGCTTGGGACAGGGAAAAAGCTCGGCCGGGGAGCTGTTTTTT.

The chain combines TRBV4-2 with TRBJ1-3; TRBD1 aligns across 7 bases. This CDR3 has 15 amino acids. The ends lost 8 bases at V and 3 bases at J; junction bases unmatched: 10. CDR1 LGHNA and CDR2 YNFKEQ come from the germline V gene. In DNA form, the CDR3 reads TGTGCCAGCGATACGATCCGGACAGGTGGAAACACCATATATTTT. This gives the protein CASDTIRTGGNTIYF.

The rearrangement uses TRBV6-5 and TRBJ1-1; 7 nucleotides match TRBD1. CDR1 MNHEY and CDR2 SVGAGI come from the germline V gene. The CDR3 extends over 15 amino acids. The ends lost 2 bases at V and 0 bases at J; junction bases unmatched: 3. DNA for the CDR3: TGTGCCAGCAGTTACCGGGACAGCATGAACACTGAAGCTTTCTTT. Translation: CASSYRDSMNTEAFF.

This rearrangement joins TRBV18 to TRBJ1-1, with 9 bases lining up with TRBD1. In germline, CDR1 is KGHSH, CDR2 LQKENI. The CDR3 spans 16 residues. The ends lost 4 bases at V and 0 bases at J; junction bases unmatched: 6. The CDR3 reads CASSRYRQGVNTEAFF. The DNA for the CDR3 is TGTGCCAGCTCACGTTACAGACAGGGGGTGAACACTGAAGCTTTCTTT.

This sequence joins TRBV2 and TRBJ1-1; D gene unclear. CDR1 and CDR2 (germline): SNHLY, FYNNEI. The CDR3 sequence is 13 residues long. Between the trimmed V and J ends, which lost 4 bases and 4 bases, there was a span of 10 bases. The CDR3 spells CASSVDEGTEAFF. DNA of the CDR3: TGTGCCAGCAGTGTTGATGAGGGCACTGAAGCTTTCTTT.